The rows below give T cell receptor beta chains drawn from one sample of a study of CD8 T cells in ankylosing spondylitis. TCRdb reprocessed the 5' RACE reads via MiXCR and lists one record per CDR3 protein. In the table there are more than 500,000 distinct CDR3 sequences, under 5.5% of which are singletons. Material: blood, either unsorted or a sorted T cell fraction (not recorded which). These receptors were collected from a male donor with ankylosing spondylitis. Both conserved end residues are trimmed from each CDR3.

j_gene,v_gene,CDR3aa
TRBJ2-3,TRBV20-1,SARTGLATPAPDTQY
TRBJ2-3,TRBV5-1,ASSLDPGGTTDTQY
TRBJ2-7,TRBV4-2,ASSQDFISSSYEQY
TRBJ2-1,TRBV6-1,ASSRRDSGVYNEQF
TRBJ1-5,TRBV9,ASSAAPGRGQPQH
TRBJ2-7,TRBV6-2/TRBV6-3,ASSAGTSGRYYEQY
TRBJ1-2,TRBV30,AWSHGGAERT
TRBJ2-7,TRBV10-3,AISESTTGGTYEQY
TRBJ2-7,TRBV6-1,ASSRAGRDYEQY
TRBJ1-4,TRBV7-6,ASSLSEKLF
TRBJ1-1,TRBV28,ASSRPMGAEAF
TRBJ1-2,TRBV6-1,ASIPGSFYGYT
TRBJ1-1,TRBV20-1,SAADGRTSEAF
TRBJ2-1,TRBV5-1,ASSLRGAPHNEQF
TRBJ1-5,TRBV6-1,ASRPPKTGGNQPQH
TRBJ2-1,TRBV20-1,SARKGSSSYNEQF
TRBJ2-1,TRBV3-1,ASSHRQAFFSYNEQF
TRBJ2-5,TRBV7-2,ASSMKETQY
TRBJ1-4,TRBV5-1,ASSLTGTTNEKLF
TRBJ1-2,TRBV20-1,SARSIGDRGSYGYT
TRBJ2-5,TRBV5-6,ASTSWGETQY
TRBJ2-7,TRBV20-1,SATPFSYEQY
TRBJ2-5,TRBV29-1,SVEIHQETQY
TRBJ2-7,TRBV7-2,ASSPLLAGESYEQY
TRBJ2-1,TRBV10-3,AITSGGAGEQF
TRBJ2-5,TRBV10-3,AISESVGVETQY
TRBJ1-2,TRBV7-2,ATNSGDNYGYT
TRBJ1-1,TRBV20-1,SARYREGAF
TRBJ2-1,TRBV7-2,ASSLTSGEYNEQF
TRBJ2-5,TRBV29-1,SPRPWGGETQY
TRBJ2-3,TRBV5-1,ASRLVERGSTDTQY
TRBJ1-1,TRBV12-3/TRBV12-4,ASSGTYNTEAF
TRBJ2-2,TRBV6-5,ASSSLTSGNTGELF
TRBJ2-5,TRBV29-1,SVGNTRYQETQY
TRBJ2-5,TRBV6-1,ASLREWRETQY
TRBJ2-2,TRBV20-1,SARDRLITGELF
TRBJ1-2,TRBV5-1,ASSLQQGDGYT
TRBJ2-2,TRBV7-2,ASSFLSGGAGELF
TRBJ1-2,TRBV10-3,ASVPGQGNTNYGYT
TRBJ1-2,TRBV7-6,ASSPLLDFNGYT
TRBJ2-2,TRBV4-1,ASSPGGAGTGELF
TRBJ1-1,TRBV12-3/TRBV12-4,ASSLAHQTEAF
TRBJ2-7,TRBV18,ASSPPGRGEQY
TRBJ2-7,TRBV12-3/TRBV12-4,ASSMGTVRYEQY
TRBJ2-7,TRBV15,ATSRRTGGTYEQY
TRBJ2-7,TRBV29-1,SAVVPGPSPYEQY
TRBJ1-2,TRBV4-3,ASSQVLWRPYGYT
TRBJ2-7,TRBV7-2,ASSPPNSYEQY
TRBJ1-2,TRBV12-3/TRBV12-4,ASRLKTGNYGYT
TRBJ1-6,TRBV5-1,ASSLGFAPGQGGSPLH
TRBJ1-6,TRBV12-3/TRBV12-4,ASALVSSYNSPLH
TRBJ2-3,TRBV29-1,SAHGPGLDTQY
TRBJ2-7,TRBV6-2/TRBV6-3,ASSYSSLREQY
TRBJ1-5,TRBV7-2,ASSKEVQPQH